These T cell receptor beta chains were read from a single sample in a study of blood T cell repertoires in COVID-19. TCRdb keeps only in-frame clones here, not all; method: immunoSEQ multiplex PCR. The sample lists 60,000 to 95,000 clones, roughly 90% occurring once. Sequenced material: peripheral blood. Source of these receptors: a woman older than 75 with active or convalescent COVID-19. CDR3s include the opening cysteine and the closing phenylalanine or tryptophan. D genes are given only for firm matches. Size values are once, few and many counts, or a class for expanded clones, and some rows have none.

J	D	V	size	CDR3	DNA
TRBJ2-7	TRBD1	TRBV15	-	CATSSRDRGTHEQYF	TGTGCCACCAGCAGCCGGGACAGGGGGACCCACGAGCAGTACTTC
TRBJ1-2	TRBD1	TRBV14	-	CASSPDRVYGYTF	TGTGCCAGCAGCCCGGACAGGGTCTATGGCTACACCTTC
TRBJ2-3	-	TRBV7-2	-	CASRVTDTQYF	TGTGCCTCGAGGGTCACAGATACGCAGTATTTT
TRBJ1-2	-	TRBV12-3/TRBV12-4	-	CASTNGVYGYTF	TGTGCCAGCACCAACGGGGTCTATGGCTACACCTTC
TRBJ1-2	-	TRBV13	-	CASSSSGTLGNYGYTF	TGTGCCAGCAGTTCGTCGGGAACCTTGGGGAACTATGGCTACACCTTC
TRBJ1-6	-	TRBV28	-	CASSPLIRGSPLHF	TGTGCCAGCAGTCCTCTCATCAGGGGATCACCCCTCCACTTT
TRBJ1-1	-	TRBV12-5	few	CASSLSNTEAFF	TGTGCTAGTTCACTCTCAAACACTGAAGCTTTCTTT
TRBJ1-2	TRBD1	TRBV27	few	CASSSNRGLYGYTF	TGTGCCAGCAGTTCAAACAGGGGGCTGTATGGCTACACCTTC
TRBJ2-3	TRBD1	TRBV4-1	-	CASSRRPDRVQLDTQYF	TGCGCCAGCAGCCGAAGGCCCGACAGGGTCCAATTAGATACGCAGTATTTT
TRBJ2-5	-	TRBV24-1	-	CATKDSQETQYF	TGTGCCACCAAGGACAGCCAAGAGACCCAGTACTTC
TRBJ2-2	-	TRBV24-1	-	CATSDLRGGGELFF	TGTGCCACCAGTGATTTGCGGGGAGGCGGGGAGCTGTTTTTT
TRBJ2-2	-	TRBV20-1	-	CSASRLANTGELFF	TGCAGTGCTAGTCGGCTAGCGAACACCGGGGAGCTGTTTTTT
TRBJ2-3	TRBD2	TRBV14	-	CASSKAGVRTDTQYF	TGTGCCAGCAGTAAGGCGGGGGTGCGCACAGATACGCAGTATTTT
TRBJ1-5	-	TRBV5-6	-	CASSLVSSNQPQHF	TGTGCCAGCAGCTTGGTCAGTAGCAATCAGCCCCAGCATTTT
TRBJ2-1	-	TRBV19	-	CASTRQVGYNEQFF	TGTGCCAGTACCAGACAGGTCGGTTACAATGAGCAGTTCTTC
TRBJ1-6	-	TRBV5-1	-	CASSLSGRGDSPLHF	TGCGCCAGCAGCTTGAGTGGCAGGGGTGATTCACCCCTCCACTTT
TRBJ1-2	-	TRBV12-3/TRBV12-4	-	CASSRYINYGYTF	TGTGCCAGCAGCCGTTATATTAACTATGGCTACACCTTC
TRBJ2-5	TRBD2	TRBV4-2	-	CASSRWDPSGGQKGETQYF	TGTGCCAGCAGCCGGTGGGATCCTAGCGGGGGTCAGAAAGGAGAGACCCAGTACTTC
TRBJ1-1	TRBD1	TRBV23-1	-	CASSTSRDRGEDTEAFF	TGCGCCAGCAGCACGTCACGGGACAGGGGAGAGGACACTGAAGCTTTCTTT
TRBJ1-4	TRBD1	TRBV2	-	CASSPGDRAGEKLFF	TGTGCCAGCAGCCCAGGGGACAGGGCGGGCGAAAAACTGTTTTTT
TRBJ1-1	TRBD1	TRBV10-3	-	CAISELQGATEAFF	TGTGCCATCAGTGAGTTACAGGGGGCCACTGAAGCTTTCTTT
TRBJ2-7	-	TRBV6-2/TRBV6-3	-	CASSIRGFYEQYF	TGTGCCAGCAGCATTCGGGGGTTCTACGAGCAGTACTTC
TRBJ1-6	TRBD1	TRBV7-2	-	CASSSGQAKIPLHF	TGTGCCAGCAGCTCGGGACAGGCTAAAATACCCCTCCACTTT
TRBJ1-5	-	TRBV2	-	CASSGQQHSNQPQHF	TGTGCCAGCAGTGGACAACAACATAGCAATCAGCCCCAGCATTTT
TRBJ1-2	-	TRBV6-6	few	CASNPSGGAKGYTF	TGTGCCAGCAACCCTTCGGGGGGGGCAAAGGGCTACACCTTC
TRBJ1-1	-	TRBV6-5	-	CASSQGGNTEAFF	TGTGCCAGCAGTCAGGGAGGAAACACTGAAGCTTTCTTT
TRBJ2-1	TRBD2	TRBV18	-	CASSPPKAGGQGSYNEQFF	TGTGCCAGCTCACCACCTAAAGCGGGGGGCCAGGGGTCCTACAATGAGCAGTTCTTC
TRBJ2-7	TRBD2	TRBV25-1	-	CASSESGGAYEQYF	TGTGCCAGCAGTGAATCGGGGGGGGCCTACGAGCAGTACTTC
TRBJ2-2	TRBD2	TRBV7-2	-	CASSFVAGGPTGELFF	TGTGCCAGCAGCTTCGTAGCGGGGGGTCCCACCGGGGAGCTGTTTTTT
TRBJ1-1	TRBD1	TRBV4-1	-	CASSLRQQGGAEAFF	TGCGCCAGCAGCCTGCGGCAACAGGGGGGAGCTGAAGCTTTCTTT
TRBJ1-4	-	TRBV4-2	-	CASSQVFTTNEKLFF	TGTGCCAGCAGCCAAGTTTTTACAACTAATGAAAAACTGTTTTTT
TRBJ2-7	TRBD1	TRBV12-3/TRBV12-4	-	CASRRTGLYEQYF	TGTGCCAGCAGGCGGACAGGGCTTTACGAGCAGTACTTC
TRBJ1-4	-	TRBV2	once	CASTLSWNEKLFF	TGTGCCAGCACTCTTAGCTGGAATGAAAAACTGTTTTTT
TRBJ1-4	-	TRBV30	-	CAWSVYGPTNEKLFF	TGTGCCTGGAGTGTATACGGTCCCACTAATGAAAAACTGTTTTTT
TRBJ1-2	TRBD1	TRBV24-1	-	CATSLAGGYGYTF	TGTGCCACCAGTCTAGCAGGGGGCTATGGCTACACCTTC
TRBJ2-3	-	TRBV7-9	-	CASSLRSSGSDTQYF	TGTGCCAGCAGCTTAAGAAGCTCCGGGAGCGATACGCAGTATTTT
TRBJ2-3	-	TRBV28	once	CASSFGSRGSSTDTQYF	TGTGCCAGCAGTTTTGGGTCCAGGGGTTCAAGCACAGATACGCAGTATTTT
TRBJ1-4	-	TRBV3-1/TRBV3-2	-	CASSHQDGEKLFF	TGTGCCAGCAGCCACCAGGATGGTGAAAAACTGTTTTTT
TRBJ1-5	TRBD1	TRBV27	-	CASSLTGSNQPQHF	TGTGCCAGCAGTTTGACAGGGAGCAATCAGCCCCAGCATTTT
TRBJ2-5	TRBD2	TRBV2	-	CASKAGETETQYF	TGTGCCAGCAAGGCGGGGGAAACAGAGACCCAGTACTTC
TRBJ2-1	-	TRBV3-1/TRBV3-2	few	CASSPGGEAYNEQFF	TGTGCCAGCAGCCCGGGGGGCGAGGCCTACAATGAGCAGTTCTTC
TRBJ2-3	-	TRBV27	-	CASSLRLAPFFDTQYF	TGTGCCAGCAGTTTGAGGCTAGCCCCCTTTTTCGATACGCAGTATTTT
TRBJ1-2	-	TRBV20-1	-	CSAQRTGGYTF	TGCAGTGCCCAGCGAACAGGTGGCTACACCTTC
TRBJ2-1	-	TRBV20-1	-	CSASIQNEQFF	TGCAGTGCTAGTATTCAGAATGAGCAGTTCTTC
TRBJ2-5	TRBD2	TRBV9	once	CASSVTSGAQETQYF	TGTGCCAGCAGCGTGACTAGCGGGGCCCAAGAGACCCAGTACTTC
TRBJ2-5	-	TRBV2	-	CASRVGVKETQYF	TGTGCCAGCAGGGTGGGAGTAAAAGAGACCCAGTACTTC
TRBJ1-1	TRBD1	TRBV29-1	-	CSVVGQGLTEAFF	TGCAGCGTTGTGGGACAGGGGTTGACTGAAGCTTTCTTT
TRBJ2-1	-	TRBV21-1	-	CASSKALLGQVNEQFF	TGTGCCAGCAGCAAAGCGCTTCTGGGCCAGGTCAATGAGCAGTTCTTC
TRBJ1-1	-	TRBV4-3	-	CASSQTMDLNTEAFF	TGCGCCAGCAGCCAGACTATGGACTTGAACACTGAAGCTTTCTTT
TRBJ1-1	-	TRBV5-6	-	CASSLIQVNTEAFF	TGTGCCAGCAGCTTGATACAAGTGAACACTGAAGCTTTCTTT
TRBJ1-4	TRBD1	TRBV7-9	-	CASSPGTGYIGEKLFF	TGTGCCAGCAGCCCCGGGACAGGGTATATCGGTGAAAAACTGTTTTTT
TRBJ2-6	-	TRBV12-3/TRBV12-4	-	CASSSGGANVLTF	TGTGCCAGCAGTTCGGGAGGGGCCAACGTCCTGACTTTC
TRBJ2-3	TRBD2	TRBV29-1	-	CSVDARGTSGDTQYF	TGCAGCGTTGACGCCCGGGGGACTAGCGGAGATACGCAGTATTTT
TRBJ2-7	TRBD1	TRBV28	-	CASRYGQGYEQYF	TGTGCCAGCAGATACGGACAGGGCTACGAGCAGTACTTC
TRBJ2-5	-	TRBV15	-	CATSGFDLKQETQYF	TGTGCCACCAGCGGCTTCGACTTAAAGCAAGAGACCCAGTACTTC